The 24 T cell receptor beta chains below come from one sample, sequenced in a study of cytomegalovirus exposure and HLA in healthy donors. The PCR employed 60 Vbeta primers together with 13 Jbeta primers. Generated by immunoSEQ multiplex PCR, the TCRdb table keeps only in-frame clones and is missing some. The sample gives approximately 150,000 clones, under 80% of which show up once; around 4% is in the top ten. The specimen sequenced was PBMCs. Receptor source: a man between 35 and 55 years old in good health and CMV-seronegative.

The chain combines TRBV5-4 with TRBJ1-6, with 8 bases fitting TRBD1. V lost 0 bases to trimming and J lost 8 bases; unmatched junction nucleotides: 4. The CDR3 length is 15 residues. Germline assignment: CDR1 SGHNT and CDR2 YYREEE (reference sequence). In DNA, the CDR3 is TGTGCCAGCAGCTTGGGGCAGGGGGCTGATTCACCCCTCCACTTT. Translated: CASSLGQGADSPLHF.

This chain joins TRBV11-1 and TRBJ2-1; D remains unclear. Deletions cut 5 bases from V and 5 bases from J, with 13 bases between. This CDR3 spans 14 amino acids. CDR1 and CDR2 from the germline V gene are SGHAT and FQDESV (reference sequence). CDR3 region: CASSPRSGNNEQFF. The CDR3 nucleotides are TGTGCCAGCAGCCCCAGGTCAGGAAACAATGAGCAGTTCTTC.

There are a few counts of this clone. J is TRBJ2-7 and V is TRBV5-4, with 7 bases identical to TRBD1. Germline V CDR1 and CDR2: SGHNT, YYREEE (reference sequence). The CDR3 is made up of 14 amino acids. V lost 4 bases to trimming and J lost 4 bases; unmatched junction nucleotides: 8. In DNA form, the CDR3 reads TGTGCCAGCAGCCCTGGGACAGAAGTTTACGAGCAGTACTTC. This sequence encodes CASSPGTEVYEQYF. Using reference TRBV5-4 and TRBJ2-7 for the parts outside the CDR3, the full variable domain is ETGVTQSPTHLIKTRGQQVTLRCSSQSGHNTVSWYQQALGQGPQFIFQYYREEENGRGNFPPRFSGLQFPNYSSELNVNALELDDSALYLCASSPGTEVYEQYFGPGTRLTVT.

The V gene is TRBV5-1, the J gene TRBJ2-7; 8 nucleotides line up with TRBD1. Germline values: CDR1 SGHRS, CDR2 YFSETQ. The CDR3 consists of 15 residues. Trimming cost V 5 bases and J 5 bases; bases outside gene matches: 12. CDR3 protein: CASRPLTGGEDEQYF. The CDR3 DNA follows: TGCGCCAGCAGGCCACTCACAGGGGGTGAAGACGAGCAGTACTTC.

J is TRBJ2-7 and V is TRBV6-5; 9 nucleotides align to TRBD1. CDR3 length: 15 residues. V shed 5 bases and J 2 bases; nucleotides not matched to a gene: 7. The V gene's germline CDR1 is MNHEY and CDR2 SVGAGI. In nucleotides, the CDR3 is TGTGCCAGCAGTCCTATCCGGACAGGGGCCTACGAGCAGTACTTC. Translation: CASSPIRTGAYEQYF.

The chain joins TRBV29-1 to TRBJ1-2; 7 bases are shared with TRBD1. CDR3 size: 13 residues. Germline CDR1 reads SQVTM; CDR2 reads ANQGSEA. After removal of 3 bases from V and 8 bases from J, the junction contained 9 bases not matched to a gene. Here the CDR3 reads CSVEATGNWGYTF. The CDR3 nucleotides read TGCAGCGTTGAGGCGACAGGGAATTGGGGCTACACCTTC.

The rearrangement joins TRBV27 to TRBJ2-7; D perhaps matches TRBD1 (5 bases). This CDR3 region has 14 residues. Germline lookup yields CDR1 MNHEY and CDR2 SMNVEV (reference sequence). Trimming removed 4 bases at V and 5 bases at J, with 15 bases between. CDR3 protein: CASSSPLRVHEQYF. In DNA, the CDR3 is TGTGCCAGCAGTTCTCCCCTCAGGGTCCACGAGCAGTACTTC.

J is TRBJ2-6 and V is TRBV11-1; D is perhaps TRBD2 (5 bases). V lost 4 bases to trimming and J lost 0 bases, with 13 bases between them. Germline V gene lookup returns CDR1 SGHAT and CDR2 FQDESV (reference sequence). This CDR3 has 17 residues. CDR3 residues: CASSSGGSDSGANVLTF. The CDR3 coding sequence is TGTGCCAGCAGCTCGGGCGGGTCCGACTCTGGGGCCAACGTCCTGACTTTC. Supplemented by reference TRBV11-1 and TRBJ2-6, the full variable domain reads EAEVAQSPRYKITEKSQAVAFWCDPISGHATLYWYRQILGQGPELLVQFQDESVVDDSQLPKDRFSAERLKGVDSTLKIQPAELGDSAMYLCASSSGGSDSGANVLTFGAGSRLTVL.

The V and J genes are TRBV5-4 and TRBJ1-2; TRBD1 is a possible D gene (6 bases). V was pared by 6 bases and J by 0 bases, with 12 bases between. The germline gives CDR1 SGHNT, CDR2 YYREEE (reference sequence). The CDR3 extends over 14 amino acids. CDR3 nucleotide sequence: TGTGCCAGCACCTCAGGGGCCGCTAACTATGGCTACACCTTC. Its protein is CASTSGAANYGYTF.

This clone came up once. The gene calls are TRBV6-6 and TRBJ2-7; 14 bases agree with TRBD2. CDR1 is MNHNY and CDR2 is SVGAGI in the germline V gene (reference sequence). The CDR3 loop spans 14 amino acids. Germline trimming cut 7 bases from V and 7 bases from J; bases unmatched to any gene: 6. This chain's CDR3 is CASIGTSGGFEQYF. The CDR3 bases are TGTGCCAGCATTGGGACTAGCGGGGGATTTGAGCAGTACTTC.

The V gene is TRBV27, the J gene TRBJ1-1, with 7 bases lining up with TRBD1. J gave up 7 bases and V 2 bases, and 7 bases lay outside the gene matches. Germline-derived CDR1 and CDR2 are MNHEY and SMNVEV (reference sequence). This CDR3 has 14 amino acids. The CDR3 nucleotides are TGTGCCAGCAGTTTAGGCCCCCGGGACAGTGAAGCTTTCTTT. Its translation is CASSLGPRDSEAFF.

The rearrangement uses TRBV7-9 and TRBJ2-2, with a weak D call TRBD1 (6 bases). CDR1 is SEHNR, CDR2 FQNEAQ, per germline (reference sequence). The CDR3 is made up of 16 amino acids. V was shortened by 1 base and J by 0 bases, with 9 bases between the two germline ends. For the CDR3, the DNA is TGTGCCAGCAGCTTAGTATGGACAGCGAACACCGGGGAGCTGTTTTTT. Translated, it gives CASSLVWTANTGELFF. Supplemented by reference TRBV7-9 and TRBJ2-2, the full variable domain reads DTGVSQNPRHKITKRGQNVTFRCDPISEHNRLYWYRQTLGQGPEFLTYFQNEAQLEKSRLLSDRFSAERPKGSFSTLEIQRTEQGDSAMYLCASSLVWTANTGELFFGEGSRLTVL.

The rearrangement links TRBV7-9 to TRBJ1-2; a possible D gene is TRBD1 (6 bases). Trimming stripped 1 base from V and 2 bases from J, with 8 bases between. This CDR3 spans 14 amino acids. Germline CDR1 SEHNR, CDR2 FQNEAQ (reference sequence). Written as DNA, the CDR3 is TGTGCCAGCAGCTTAGTTCAGGGGAACTATGGCTACACCTTC. This encodes CASSLVQGNYGYTF.

The gene calls are TRBV6-5 and TRBJ2-7; tentatively, D is TRBD1 (6 bases). Germline CDR1 and CDR2: MNHEY and SVGAGI. V lost 10 bases and J 6 bases, leaving 19 bases between the germline ends. The CDR3 totals 13 residues. The CDR3 loop is CAISPRGSREQYF. Here the CDR3 DNA reads TGTGCCATCTCCCCCAGGGGCTCGCGCGAGCAGTACTTC.

The chain carries TRBV5-1 and TRBJ1-5, with D possibly matching TRBD1 (6 bases). CDR1 and CDR2 from the germline V gene are SGHRS and YFSETQ. The CDR3 sequence is 13 residues long. V was cut by 4 bases and J by 7 bases, with 12 bases left in between. In DNA form, the CDR3 reads TGCGCCAGCAGCGCAGGGGCTGGGCAGCCCCAGCATTTT. Translated, it gives CASSAGAGQPQHF.

The rearrangement joins TRBV5-1 to TRBJ2-7; TRBD1 matches at 8 bases. Germline CDR1 and CDR2: SGHRS and YFSETQ. V shed 4 bases, J shed 6 bases, and the junction held 9 bases outside the gene matches. CDR3 length: 14 residues. The CDR3 coding sequence is TGCGCCAGCAGCCAAGCAGGGGGCTCCCTCGAGCAGTACTTC. Encoded protein: CASSQAGGSLEQYF.

The chain links TRBV7-8 to TRBJ2-1; 7 nucleotides match TRBD1. This CDR3 has 15 residues. The germline V gene has CDR1 SGHVS and CDR2 FQNEAQ. V shed 4 bases, J shed 4 bases, and the junction held 7 bases outside the gene matches. This CDR3 is CASSYRGEGYNEQFF. In DNA, the CDR3 is TGTGCCAGCAGCTACAGGGGAGAGGGTTACAATGAGCAGTTCTTC.

The chain links TRBV27 to TRBJ2-2; possibly TRBD2 for D (5 bases). There are 14 residues in the CDR3. Germline V lookup: CDR1 MNHEY, CDR2 SMNVEV (reference sequence). Trimming removed 6 bases at V and 2 bases at J, with 10 bases between. The CDR3 loop is CASSRGLNTGELFF. CDR3 nucleotides: TGTGCCAGCAGCCGCGGACTTAACACCGGGGAGCTGTTTTTT.

The chain links TRBV9 to TRBJ1-6; D may be TRBD1 (6 bases). V lost 3 bases to trimming and J lost 0 bases, with 16 bases between them. Looked up from germline, CDR1 is SGDLS and CDR2 is YYNGEE. This CDR3 region has 18 residues. DNA of the CDR3: TGTGCCAGCAGCGAGTTTGACAGGATAGGCTCCTATAATTCACCCCTCCACTTT. It translates to CASSEFDRIGSYNSPLHF.

The chain joins TRBV27 to TRBJ2-3; unclear D gene. V lost 2 bases, J lost 0 bases, and 6 bases lay in between. CDR3 length equals 14 residues. Germline CDR1 and CDR2: MNHEY and SMNVEV (reference sequence). The CDR3 protein is CASSLTRSTDTQYF. DNA for the CDR3: TGTGCCAGCAGTTTAACTCGGAGCACAGATACGCAGTATTTT.

This clone was seen more than once but under ten times. The V call is TRBV2, the J call TRBJ2-7; D remains ambiguous. Germline assignment: CDR1 SNHLY and CDR2 FYNNEI. This CDR3 comprises 11 residues. Trimming left V 8 bases short and J 5 bases short, with 10 bases between. CDR3 DNA: TGTGCCAGCCAAGCCCGGGACGAGCAGTACTTC. Encoded protein: CASQARDEQYF.

This clone was observed a single time. The chain employs TRBV6-6 and TRBJ1-3; D gene uncertain. The CDR3 covers 14 residues. The V gene lost 2 bases and the J gene lost 0 bases, with 5 bases spanning the gap. Germline loops: CDR1 MNHNY, CDR2 SVGAGI (reference sequence). The CDR3 nucleotides read TGTGCCAGCAGTTACGTGAGCTCTGGAAACACCATATATTTT. This sequence encodes CASSYVSSGNTIYF.

V and J are TRBV5-1 and TRBJ1-1; D uncertain. The CDR3 runs to 14 residues. Germline CDR1 is SGHRS and CDR2 is YFSETQ. V lost 1 base and J lost 3, with 10 bases in between. The CDR3 DNA reads as TGCGCCAGCAGCTTGAGCGCGGTGGACACTGAAGCTTTCTTT. It translates to CASSLSAVDTEAFF. The complete variable domain, with remaining parts taken from reference TRBV5-1 and TRBJ1-1, reads KAGVTQTPRYLIKTRGQQVTLSCSPISGHRSVSWYQQTPGQGLQFLFEYFSETQRNKGNFPGRFSGRQFSNSRSEMNVSTLELGDSALYLCASSLSAVDTEAFFGQGTRLTVV.

The chain links TRBV14 to TRBJ1-6; D remains unclear. Germline V gene sequence: CDR1 SGHDN, CDR2 FVKESK. With 1 base removed from V and 6 bases from J, the gap between germline ends came to 7 bases. This CDR3 comprises 14 residues. CDR3 region: CASSQGGFNSPLHF. CDR3 DNA sequence: TGTGCCAGCAGCCAAGGCGGGTTTAATTCACCCCTCCACTTT.